This T cell receptor beta chain was identified in a study of T cell changes during pregnancy in multiple sclerosis. V was pared by 6 bases and J by 6 bases, with 7 bases of the junction left unmatched. From germline, CDR1 is MNHEY and CDR2 SVGAGI. The CDR3 consists of 15 residues. Sequencing used immunoSEQ multiplex PCR; TCRdb keeps in-frame clones, though not all of them. Of around 80,000 clones listed, around 94% are singletons. The chain combines TRBV6-5 with TRBJ1-6, with TRBD1 matching 8 bases. The origin of this receptor is a female donor in good health, enrolled as a control in a pregnancy study. Specimen: peripheral blood, collected in the second trimester of pregnancy. Here the CDR3 reads CASSPRQGPNSPLHF. CDR3 nucleotide sequence: TGTGCCAGCAGCCCTAGACAGGGGCCTAATTCACCCCTCCACTTT.